This TCR beta chain originates from a study of T cell repertoires in cytomegalovirus infection. General observations from the study: The study identified carriers of CMV plus the relevant HLA from cumulative public TCR beta family frequency.

This clonotype occurred many times. Its specificity is not known. V dropped 5 bases and J dropped 6 bases, with 10 bases sitting between them. Germline CDR1 reads SGHTA; CDR2 reads FQGNSA. The CDR3 loop spans 12 amino acids. One entry per CDR3 protein results from TCRdb running MiXCR on the reads. The sample lists under 850,000 distinct CDR3 sequences; 35% to 40% were seen once. This clonotype was obtained from a human donor in good health (CMV status not recorded). Some clones in this sample may be carry-over from other donors' samples. The specimen was PBMCs. V is TRBV7-2 and J is TRBJ1-1; D gene unclear. The CDR3 is CASSPQRPEAFF. CDR3 coding DNA: TGTGCCAGCAGCCCACAGAGACCTGAAGCTTTCTTT. Filled out from reference TRBV7-2 and TRBJ1-1, the complete variable domain reads GAGVSQSPSNKVTEKGKDVELRCDPISGHTALYWYRQSLGQGLEFLIYFQGNSAPDKSGLPSDRFSAERTGGSVSTLTIQRTQQEDSAVYLCASSPQRPEAFFGQGTRLTVV.